The subject of this entry is one T cell receptor (beta chain). Its antigen is undetermined. From germline, CDR1 is SGHTA and CDR2 FQGNSA. V dropped 3 bases and J dropped 2 bases, with 14 bases sitting between them. The CDR3 has 15 amino acids. The authors used template switching to add a universal primer site and gave cDNA unique molecular identifiers. TCRdb used MiXCR to reprocess the 5' RACE reads, holding one entry per CDR3 protein. In the table there are about 470,000 distinct CDR3 sequences, roughly a quarter of which are singletons. This specimen belongs to a study of identical twins. Study results and limitations: Twins shared beta out-of-frame sequences in excess, but this excess was weaker.

In addition, the sample was reused for a study of T cells expressing NK-cell markers.

The specimen sequenced was CD4+ T cells sorted from blood. This sequence originates from a woman aged 18-29 years in good health. This rearrangement joins TRBV7-2 to TRBJ2-7; D is unclear. CDR3 nucleotides: TGTGCCAGCAGCTTTTCCCTACAGCTAGCCTACGAGCAGTACTTC. Amino acid sequence: CASSFSLQLAYEQYF.